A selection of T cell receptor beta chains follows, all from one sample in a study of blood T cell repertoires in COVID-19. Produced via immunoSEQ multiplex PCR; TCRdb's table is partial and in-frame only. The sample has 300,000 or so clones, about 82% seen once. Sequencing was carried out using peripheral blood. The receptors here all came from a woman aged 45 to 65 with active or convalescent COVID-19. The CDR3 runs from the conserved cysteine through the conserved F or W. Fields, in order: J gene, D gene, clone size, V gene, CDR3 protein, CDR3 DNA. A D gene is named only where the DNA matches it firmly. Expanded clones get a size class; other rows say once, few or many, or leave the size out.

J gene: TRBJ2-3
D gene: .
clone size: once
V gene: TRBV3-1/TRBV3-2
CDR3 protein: CASSQKSGQGKDTQYF
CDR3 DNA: TGTGCCAGCAGCCAAAAGAGTGGGCAGGGGAAAGATACGCAGTATTTT

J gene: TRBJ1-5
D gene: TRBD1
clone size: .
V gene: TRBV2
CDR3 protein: CASSEGTGVQPQHF
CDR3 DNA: TGTGCCAGCAGTGAAGGGACAGGGGTCCAGCCCCAGCATTTT

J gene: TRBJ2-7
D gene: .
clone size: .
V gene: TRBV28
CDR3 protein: CASSLQVSYEQYF
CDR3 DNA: TGTGCCAGCAGTTTACAGGTCTCCTACGAGCAGTACTTC

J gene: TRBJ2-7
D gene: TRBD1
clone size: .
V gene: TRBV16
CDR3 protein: CASSRRQGIDEQYF
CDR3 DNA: TGTGCCAGCAGCCGTAGACAGGGAATCGACGAGCAGTACTTC

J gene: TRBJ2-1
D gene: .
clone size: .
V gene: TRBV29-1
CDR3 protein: CSVGTNEQFF
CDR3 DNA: TGCAGCGTTGGGACTAATGAGCAGTTCTTC

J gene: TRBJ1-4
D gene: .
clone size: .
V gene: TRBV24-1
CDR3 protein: CATSDSRGPRGEKLFF
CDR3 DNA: TGTGCCACCAGTGATTCCAGGGGCCCACGAGGCGAAAAACTGTTTTTT

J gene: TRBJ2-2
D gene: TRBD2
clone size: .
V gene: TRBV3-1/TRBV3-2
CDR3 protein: CASSHYPPSGRARTGELFF
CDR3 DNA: TGTGCCAGCAGCCACTATCCCCCTAGCGGGAGGGCCCGTACCGGGGAGCTGTTTTTT

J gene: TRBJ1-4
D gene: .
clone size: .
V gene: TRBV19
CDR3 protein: CASSPGTRATNEKLFF
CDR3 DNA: TGTGCCAGTAGCCCCGGGACTCGGGCAACTAATGAAAAACTGTTTTTT

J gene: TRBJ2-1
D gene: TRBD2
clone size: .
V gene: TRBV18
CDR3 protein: CASSPLAGGTDEQFF
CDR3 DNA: TGTGCCAGCTCACCACTAGCGGGAGGGACGGATGAGCAGTTCTTC

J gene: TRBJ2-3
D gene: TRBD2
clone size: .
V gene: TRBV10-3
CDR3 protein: CAISEGLSSGGSTDTQYF
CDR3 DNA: TGTGCCATCAGTGAAGGTTTGTCGTCGGGAGGGAGCACAGATACGCAGTATTTT

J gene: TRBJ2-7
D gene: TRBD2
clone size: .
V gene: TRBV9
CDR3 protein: CASSASGRSEQYF
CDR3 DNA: TGTGCCAGCAGCGCTAGCGGGAGGAGCGAGCAGTACTTC

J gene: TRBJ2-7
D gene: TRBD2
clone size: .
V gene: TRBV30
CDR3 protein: CAWSWLAGSSEQYF
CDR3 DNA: TGTGCCTGGAGTTGGCTAGCGGGGTCATCCGAGCAGTACTTC

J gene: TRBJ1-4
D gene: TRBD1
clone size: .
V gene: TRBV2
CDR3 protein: CASSPDRGREKLFF
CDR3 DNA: TGTGCCAGCAGCCCGGACAGGGGGCGTGAAAAACTGTTTTTT

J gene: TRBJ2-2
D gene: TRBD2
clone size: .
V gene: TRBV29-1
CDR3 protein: CSVESGRGTGELFF
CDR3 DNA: TGCAGCGTTGAAAGCGGGAGAGGGACCGGGGAGCTGTTTTTT

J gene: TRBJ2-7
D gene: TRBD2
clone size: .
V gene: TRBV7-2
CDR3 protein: CASSPSGGHEQYF
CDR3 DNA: TGTGCCAGCAGCCCCAGCGGGGGGCACGAGCAGTACTTC

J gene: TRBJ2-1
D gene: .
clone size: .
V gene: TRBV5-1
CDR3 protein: CASSFGLIDNEQFF
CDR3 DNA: TGCGCCAGCAGTTTCGGACTGATAGACAATGAGCAGTTCTTC

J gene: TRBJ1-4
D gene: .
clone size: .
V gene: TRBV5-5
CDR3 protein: CASSFQQVSNEKLFF
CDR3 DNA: TGTGCCAGCAGCTTCCAACAGGTGTCTAATGAAAAACTGTTTTTT

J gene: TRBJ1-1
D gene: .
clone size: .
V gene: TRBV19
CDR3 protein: CASTPSGGNTEAFF
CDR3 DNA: TGTGCCAGTACTCCCTCGGGAGGAAACACTGAAGCTTTCTTT

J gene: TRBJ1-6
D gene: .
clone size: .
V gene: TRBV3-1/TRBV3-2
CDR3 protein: CASSQEGGNSPLHF
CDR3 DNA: TGTGCCAGCAGCCAAGAAGGGGGTAATTCACCCCTCCACTTT

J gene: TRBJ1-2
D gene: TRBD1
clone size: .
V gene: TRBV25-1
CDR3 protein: CASSELGRGPNGYTF
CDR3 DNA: TGTGCCAGCAGTGAACTAGGCAGGGGGCCAAATGGCTACACCTTC

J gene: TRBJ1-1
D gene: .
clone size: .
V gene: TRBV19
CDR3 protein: CASSIDRANTEAFF
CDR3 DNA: TGTGCCAGTAGTATAGACAGGGCGAACACTGAAGCTTTCTTT

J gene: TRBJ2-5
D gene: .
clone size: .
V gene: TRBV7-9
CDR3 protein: CASSSSQETQYF
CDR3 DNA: TGTGCCAGCAGCTCGTCCCAAGAGACCCAGTACTTC

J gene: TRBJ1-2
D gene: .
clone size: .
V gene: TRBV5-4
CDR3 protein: CASSSLAGDGYTF
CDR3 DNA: TGTGCCAGCAGCTCCCTGGCGGGGGACGGCTACACCTTC

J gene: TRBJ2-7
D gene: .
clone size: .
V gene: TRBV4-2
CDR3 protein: CASSQVVLGVEQYF
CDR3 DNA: TGTGCCAGCAGCCAAGTAGTCCTAGGTGTCGAGCAGTACTTC

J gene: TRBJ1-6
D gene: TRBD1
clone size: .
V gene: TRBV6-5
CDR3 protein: CASRDRVNSPLHF
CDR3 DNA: TGTGCCAGCAGAGACAGGGTGAATTCACCCCTCCACTTT